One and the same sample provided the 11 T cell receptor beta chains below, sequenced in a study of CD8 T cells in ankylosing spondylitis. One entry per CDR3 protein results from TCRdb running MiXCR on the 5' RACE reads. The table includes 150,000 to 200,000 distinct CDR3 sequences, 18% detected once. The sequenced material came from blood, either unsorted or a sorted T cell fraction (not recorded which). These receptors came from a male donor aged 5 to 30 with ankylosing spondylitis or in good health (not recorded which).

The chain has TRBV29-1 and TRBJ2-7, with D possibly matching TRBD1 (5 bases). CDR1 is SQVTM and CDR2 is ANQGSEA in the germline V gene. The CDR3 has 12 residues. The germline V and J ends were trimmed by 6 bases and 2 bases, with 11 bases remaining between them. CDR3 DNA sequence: TGCAGCGTCGGAACAGGTACCTACGAGCAGTACTTC. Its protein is CSVGTGTYEQYF.

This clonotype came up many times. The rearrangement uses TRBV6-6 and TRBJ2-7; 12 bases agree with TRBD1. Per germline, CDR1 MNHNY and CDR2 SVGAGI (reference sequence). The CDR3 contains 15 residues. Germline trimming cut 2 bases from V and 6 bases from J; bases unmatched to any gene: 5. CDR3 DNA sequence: TGTGCCAGCAGTTACACCGGGACAGGGGGCTCCGAGCAGTACTTC. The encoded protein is CASSYTGTGGSEQYF.

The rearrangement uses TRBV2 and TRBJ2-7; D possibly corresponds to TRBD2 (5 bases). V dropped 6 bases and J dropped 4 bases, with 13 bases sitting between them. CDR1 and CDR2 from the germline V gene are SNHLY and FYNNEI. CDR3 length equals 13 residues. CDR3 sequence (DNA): TGTGCCAGCAGCACCGGACTGGCGTACGAGCAGTACGTC. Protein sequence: CASSTGLAYEQYV.

The CDR3 coding sequence is TGTGCCAGCAGCTCGCTACCGAATGAGGGGGCCCGGGAGCTGTTTTTT. This sequence encodes CASSSLPNEGARELFF. This chain connects TRBV7-8 to TRBJ2-2, with TRBD1 identical over 7 bases. The CDR3 sequence is 16 residues long. Germline V gene data show CDR1 as SGHVS and CDR2 as FQNEAQ. V was pared by 4 bases and J by 9 bases, with 14 bases of the junction left unmatched.

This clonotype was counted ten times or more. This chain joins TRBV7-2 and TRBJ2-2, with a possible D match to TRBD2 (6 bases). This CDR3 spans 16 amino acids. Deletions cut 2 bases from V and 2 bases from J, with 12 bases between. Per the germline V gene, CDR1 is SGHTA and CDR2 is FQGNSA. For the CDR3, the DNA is TGTGCCAGCAGCTTAACGGGACTTCTAAACACCGGGGAGCTGTTTTTT. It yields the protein CASSLTGLLNTGELFF.

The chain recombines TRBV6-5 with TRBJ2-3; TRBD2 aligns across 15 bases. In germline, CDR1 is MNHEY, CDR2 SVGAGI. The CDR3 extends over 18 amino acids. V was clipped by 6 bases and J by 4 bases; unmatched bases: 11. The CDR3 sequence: CASRGLAGGPGVPDTQYF. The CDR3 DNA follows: TGTGCCAGCAGGGGACTAGCGGGAGGCCCAGGAGTTCCAGATACGCAGTATTTT.

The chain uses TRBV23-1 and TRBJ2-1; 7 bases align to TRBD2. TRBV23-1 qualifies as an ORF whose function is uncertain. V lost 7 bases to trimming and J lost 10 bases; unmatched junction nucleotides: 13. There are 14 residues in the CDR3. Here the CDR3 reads CASNPESSGAEQFF. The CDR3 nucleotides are TGCGCCAGCAATCCGGAATCGAGCGGGGCAGAGCAGTTCTTC.

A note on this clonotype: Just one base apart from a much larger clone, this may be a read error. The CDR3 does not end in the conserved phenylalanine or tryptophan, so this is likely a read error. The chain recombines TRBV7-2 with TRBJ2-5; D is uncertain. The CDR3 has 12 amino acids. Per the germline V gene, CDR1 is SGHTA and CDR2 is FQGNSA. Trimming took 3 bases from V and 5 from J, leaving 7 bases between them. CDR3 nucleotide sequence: TGTGCCAGCAGCTTGTCCCGGGAGACCCAGTACTAC. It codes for CASSLSRETQYY.

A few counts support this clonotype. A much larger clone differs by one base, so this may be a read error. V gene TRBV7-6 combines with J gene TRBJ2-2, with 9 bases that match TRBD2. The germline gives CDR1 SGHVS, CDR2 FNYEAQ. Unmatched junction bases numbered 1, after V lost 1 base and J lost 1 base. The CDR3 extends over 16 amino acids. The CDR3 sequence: CASSLEAGGNTGELFF. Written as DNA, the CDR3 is TGTGCCAGCAGCTTAGAAGCGGGAGGGAACACCGGGGAGCTGTTTTTT.

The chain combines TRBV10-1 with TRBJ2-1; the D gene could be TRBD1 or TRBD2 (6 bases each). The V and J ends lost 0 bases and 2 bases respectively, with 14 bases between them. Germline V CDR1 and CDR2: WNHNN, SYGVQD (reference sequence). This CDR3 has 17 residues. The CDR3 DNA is TGCGCCAGCAGTGAGTCCGGGGGCCGCCTCGCCTACAATGAGCAGTTCTTC. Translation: CASSESGGRLAYNEQFF.

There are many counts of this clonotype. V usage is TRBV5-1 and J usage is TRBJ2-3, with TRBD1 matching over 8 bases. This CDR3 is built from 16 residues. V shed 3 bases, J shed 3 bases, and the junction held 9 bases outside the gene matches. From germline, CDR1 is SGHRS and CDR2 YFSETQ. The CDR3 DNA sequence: TGCGCCAGCAGCTACAAGCAGGGGGCCGAGACAGATACGCAGTATTTT. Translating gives CASSYKQGAETDTQYF.